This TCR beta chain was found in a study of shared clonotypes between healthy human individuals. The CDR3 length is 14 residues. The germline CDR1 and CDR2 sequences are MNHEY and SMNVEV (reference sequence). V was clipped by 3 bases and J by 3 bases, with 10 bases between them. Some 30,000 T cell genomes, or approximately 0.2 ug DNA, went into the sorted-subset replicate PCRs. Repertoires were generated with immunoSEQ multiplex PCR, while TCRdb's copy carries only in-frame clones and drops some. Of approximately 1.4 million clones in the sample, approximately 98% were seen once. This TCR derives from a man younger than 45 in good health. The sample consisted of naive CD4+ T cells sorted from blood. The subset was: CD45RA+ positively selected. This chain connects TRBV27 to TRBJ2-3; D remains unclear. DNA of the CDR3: TGTGCCAGCAGTTTGGTCGGTACGACAGATACGCAGTATTTT. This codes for CASSLVGTTDTQYF.